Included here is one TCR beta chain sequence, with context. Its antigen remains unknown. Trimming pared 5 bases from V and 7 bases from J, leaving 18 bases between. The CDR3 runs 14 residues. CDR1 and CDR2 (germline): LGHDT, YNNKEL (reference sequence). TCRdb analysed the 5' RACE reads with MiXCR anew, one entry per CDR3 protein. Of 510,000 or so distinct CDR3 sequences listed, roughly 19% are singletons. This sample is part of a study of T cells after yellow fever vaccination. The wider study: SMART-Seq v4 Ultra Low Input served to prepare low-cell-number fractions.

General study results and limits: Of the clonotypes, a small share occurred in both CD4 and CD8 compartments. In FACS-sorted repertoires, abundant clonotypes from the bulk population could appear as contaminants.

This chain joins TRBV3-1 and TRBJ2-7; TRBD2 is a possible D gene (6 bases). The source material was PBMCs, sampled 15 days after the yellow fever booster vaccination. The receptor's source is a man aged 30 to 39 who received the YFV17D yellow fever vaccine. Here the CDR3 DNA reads TGTGCCAGCAGCTCTTATGGGGGAGGACGAGAGCAGTACTTC. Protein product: CASSSYGGGREQYF.